The rows below give T cell receptor beta chains drawn from one sample of a study of cytomegalovirus exposure and HLA in healthy donors. Data came from immunoSEQ multiplex PCR; TCRdb stores just in-frame clones and leaves some out. The data show approximately 260,000 clones, approximately 85% seen once. The sequenced sample was PBMCs. These receptors all come from a woman aged 40 to 50 in good health and CMV-seropositive. Both conserved end residues are part of each CDR3. D genes are given only for firm matches. Clone size is shown for a subset of rows, as once, few, many or a class of expanded clone.

j_call: TRBJ1-4; v_call: TRBV27; clone_size: .; d_call: .; cdr3_nt: TGTGCCAGCAGTCAGGGTCAAGCACCTGGAGAAAAACTGTTTTTT; cdr3_aa: CASSQGQAPGEKLFF
j_call: TRBJ2-7; v_call: TRBV19; clone_size: .; d_call: TRBD2; cdr3_nt: TGTGCCAGTAGTGGGGTAGCGGGCTCCTACGAGCAGTACTTC; cdr3_aa: CASSGVAGSYEQYF
j_call: TRBJ2-7; v_call: TRBV5-6; clone_size: .; d_call: TRBD1; cdr3_nt: TGTGCCAGCAGCTTGGGACAGGGGGCAGAGCAGTACTTC; cdr3_aa: CASSLGQGAEQYF
j_call: TRBJ2-2; v_call: TRBV5-1; clone_size: .; d_call: .; cdr3_nt: TGCGCCAGCAGCTTCCGGGAGAACACCGGGGAGCTGTTTTTT; cdr3_aa: CASSFRENTGELFF
j_call: TRBJ2-2; v_call: TRBV7-7; clone_size: once; d_call: TRBD1; cdr3_nt: TGTGCTAGCAGCCTAACAGGGGGTATCACCGGGGAGCTGTTTTTT; cdr3_aa: CASSLTGGITGELFF
j_call: TRBJ1-2; v_call: TRBV28; clone_size: .; d_call: .; cdr3_nt: TGTGCCAGCAGTGAACGTGGGGGCGCTGACTATGGCTACACCTTC; cdr3_aa: CASSERGGADYGYTF
j_call: TRBJ1-2; v_call: TRBV28; clone_size: .; d_call: .; cdr3_nt: TGTGCCAGCAGTTTAGCCCTCGGGGGGCAACGGAACGGATGGTATGGCTACACCTTC; cdr3_aa: CASSLALGGQRNGWYGYTF
j_call: TRBJ1-6; v_call: TRBV7-9; clone_size: .; d_call: .; cdr3_nt: TGTGCCAGCAGCTTAGCCCAGGGCAAGGAGGGTTCACCCCTCCACTTT; cdr3_aa: CASSLAQGKEGSPLHF
j_call: TRBJ2-2; v_call: TRBV11-2; clone_size: .; d_call: .; cdr3_nt: TGTGCCAGCAGCCTGACATCGACCGGGGAGCTGTTTTTT; cdr3_aa: CASSLTSTGELFF
j_call: TRBJ2-7; v_call: TRBV6-5; clone_size: .; d_call: .; cdr3_nt: TGTGCCAGCAGTTACGACCGAAGGGGCGCCTACGAGCAGTACTTC; cdr3_aa: CASSYDRRGAYEQYF
j_call: TRBJ2-5; v_call: TRBV29-1; clone_size: .; d_call: .; cdr3_nt: TGCAGCGTTGGAGGGGGACAAGAGACCCAGTACTTC; cdr3_aa: CSVGGGQETQYF
j_call: TRBJ2-5; v_call: TRBV7-7; clone_size: .; d_call: .; cdr3_nt: TGTGCCAGCAGCTTTGAAGGACAAAGTCAAGAGACCCAGTACTTC; cdr3_aa: CASSFEGQSQETQYF
j_call: TRBJ2-2; v_call: TRBV18; clone_size: .; d_call: TRBD2; cdr3_nt: TGTGCCAGCTCAGTATCTAGCGGAACCGGGGAGCTGTTTTTT; cdr3_aa: CASSVSSGTGELFF
j_call: TRBJ2-1; v_call: TRBV5-1; clone_size: .; d_call: TRBD1; cdr3_nt: TGCGCCAGCAGCCCACTATTTCGGACAGGGGATTACAATGAGCAGTTCTTC; cdr3_aa: CASSPLFRTGDYNEQFF
j_call: TRBJ2-6; v_call: TRBV29-1; clone_size: .; d_call: .; cdr3_nt: TGCAGCGTCGGGGACTCTGGGGCCAACGTCCTGACTTTC; cdr3_aa: CSVGDSGANVLTF
j_call: TRBJ1-2; v_call: TRBV29-1; clone_size: .; d_call: .; cdr3_nt: TGCAGCGTTGAAGCAGGGGAGAATAACTATGGCTACACCTTC; cdr3_aa: CSVEAGENNYGYTF
j_call: TRBJ1-1; v_call: TRBV5-1; clone_size: .; d_call: .; cdr3_nt: TGCGCCAGCAGGAGTTTGATGAGCACTGAAGCTTTCTTT; cdr3_aa: CASRSLMSTEAFF
j_call: TRBJ2-7; v_call: TRBV10-3; clone_size: .; d_call: TRBD2; cdr3_nt: TGTGCCATCAGTGAGTGGGGGCTAGCGGGACTGTACTTC; cdr3_aa: CAISEWGLAGLYF
j_call: TRBJ2-1; v_call: TRBV27; clone_size: .; d_call: .; cdr3_nt: TGTGCCAGCAGTTTATATTCGGGTTTTTCATACAATGAGCAGTTCTTC; cdr3_aa: CASSLYSGFSYNEQFF
j_call: TRBJ1-1; v_call: TRBV27; clone_size: once; d_call: TRBD1; cdr3_nt: TGTGCCAGCAGTTCCCGGGACAGGGGACGGGCTTTCTTT; cdr3_aa: CASSSRDRGRAFF
j_call: TRBJ2-3; v_call: TRBV5-1; clone_size: once; d_call: TRBD1; cdr3_nt: TGCGCCAGCAGCCGGACAGGGGCCCTCACAGATACGCAGTATTTT; cdr3_aa: CASSRTGALTDTQYF
j_call: TRBJ1-2; v_call: TRBV30; clone_size: .; d_call: .; cdr3_nt: TGTGCCTGGAGTGTACAACAGGGTGGCGGCTACACCTTC; cdr3_aa: CAWSVQQGGGYTF
j_call: TRBJ2-3; v_call: TRBV7-2; clone_size: .; d_call: TRBD1; cdr3_nt: TGTGCCAGCAGCCTAAAAAGGGGCGGGACAGGCTTTCCAGATACGCAGTATTTT; cdr3_aa: CASSLKRGGTGFPDTQYF
j_call: TRBJ2-1; v_call: TRBV7-3; clone_size: .; d_call: .; cdr3_nt: TGTGCCAGCAGCTTATATGGGCAGGTCGTGAATGAGCAGTTCTTC; cdr3_aa: CASSLYGQVVNEQFF
j_call: TRBJ1-1; v_call: TRBV25-1; clone_size: .; d_call: .; cdr3_nt: TGTGCCAGCAGCCGGGACAACCAGAACACTGAAGCTTTCTTT; cdr3_aa: CASSRDNQNTEAFF
j_call: TRBJ1-1; v_call: TRBV30; clone_size: .; d_call: TRBD1; cdr3_nt: TGTGCCTGGAGTGGACAGGGAACTGAAGCTTTCTTT; cdr3_aa: CAWSGQGTEAFF
j_call: TRBJ1-2; v_call: TRBV30; clone_size: .; d_call: .; cdr3_nt: TGTGCCTGGAGTAACGGAGGAAAAGGTAGCTACACCTTC; cdr3_aa: CAWSNGGKGSYTF
j_call: TRBJ1-4; v_call: TRBV7-2; clone_size: .; d_call: TRBD1; cdr3_nt: TGTGCCAGCAGCTTAAGGGAGGGACAGGGTAGCGAAAAACTGTTTTTT; cdr3_aa: CASSLREGQGSEKLFF
j_call: TRBJ2-5; v_call: TRBV9; clone_size: .; d_call: TRBD2; cdr3_nt: TGTGCCAGCAGCGTAGGGGAGGGGTGGGAGACCCAGTACTTC; cdr3_aa: CASSVGEGWETQYF
j_call: TRBJ2-1; v_call: TRBV19; clone_size: .; d_call: .; cdr3_nt: TGTGCCAGTAGTAACGAGAACTACAATGAGCAGTTCTTC; cdr3_aa: CASSNENYNEQFF
j_call: TRBJ1-2; v_call: TRBV5-6; clone_size: once; d_call: .; cdr3_nt: TGTGCCAGCAGCTTGGGAGGGTACGGATCCAGCTACACCTTC; cdr3_aa: CASSLGGYGSSYTF
j_call: TRBJ1-4; v_call: TRBV30; clone_size: .; d_call: .; cdr3_nt: TGTGCCTGGAGTCCGTCAGGCAGGATGGTGAATGAAAAACTGTTTTTT; cdr3_aa: CAWSPSGRMVNEKLFF
j_call: TRBJ2-7; v_call: TRBV11-1; clone_size: .; d_call: TRBD2; cdr3_nt: TGTGCCAGCAGCTTTGAGGGCGGGAGATACGAGCAGTACTTC; cdr3_aa: CASSFEGGRYEQYF
j_call: TRBJ2-7; v_call: TRBV13; clone_size: .; d_call: .; cdr3_nt: TGTGCCAGCAGCTTAGTTGACTGGAAGAGCTCCTACGAGCAGTACTTC; cdr3_aa: CASSLVDWKSSYEQYF
j_call: TRBJ1-3; v_call: TRBV30; clone_size: .; d_call: .; cdr3_nt: TGTGCCTACAGGGATATCGGAAACACCATATATTTT; cdr3_aa: CAYRDIGNTIYF
j_call: TRBJ2-3; v_call: TRBV7-9; clone_size: .; d_call: TRBD2; cdr3_nt: TGCGCTAGCGGACTCACAGATACGCAGTATTTT; cdr3_aa: CASGLTDTQYF
j_call: TRBJ1-1; v_call: TRBV28; clone_size: .; d_call: .; cdr3_nt: TGTGCCAGCAGTTTTGTCCCAGGGAACACTGAAGCTTTCTTT; cdr3_aa: CASSFVPGNTEAFF
j_call: TRBJ2-3; v_call: TRBV5-1; clone_size: once; d_call: .; cdr3_nt: TGCGCCAGCAGCCGACCGGGGGATACGCAGTATTTT; cdr3_aa: CASSRPGDTQYF
j_call: TRBJ2-4; v_call: TRBV13; clone_size: .; d_call: TRBD2; cdr3_nt: TGTGCCAGCAGCTTAGGGCCCCGGACTAGCGGTTTGACCAAAAACATTCAGTACTTC; cdr3_aa: CASSLGPRTSGLTKNIQYF
j_call: TRBJ1-1; v_call: TRBV6-1; clone_size: .; d_call: .; cdr3_nt: TGTGCCAGCAGTGGCTATCGGGTTTCCACTGAAGCTTTCTTT; cdr3_aa: CASSGYRVSTEAFF
j_call: TRBJ1-1; v_call: TRBV5-4; clone_size: .; d_call: .; cdr3_nt: TGTGCCAGCAGTTTCGGGACAGAAGCTTTCTTT; cdr3_aa: CASSFGTEAFF
j_call: TRBJ2-1; v_call: TRBV5-4; clone_size: .; d_call: TRBD2; cdr3_nt: TGTGCCAGCAGCCCCGGGACTAGCGGTTACAATGAGCAGTTCTTC; cdr3_aa: CASSPGTSGYNEQFF
j_call: TRBJ1-3; v_call: TRBV28; clone_size: .; d_call: .; cdr3_nt: TGTGCCAGCAGTTCCCCAGGGGAAATTGCTGGAAACACCATATATTTT; cdr3_aa: CASSSPGEIAGNTIYF
j_call: TRBJ2-1; v_call: TRBV7-9; clone_size: .; d_call: TRBD2; cdr3_nt: TGTGCCAGCAGTGACGGACTAGCGGGAGGGCCCTACAATGAGCAGTTCTTC; cdr3_aa: CASSDGLAGGPYNEQFF
j_call: TRBJ1-2; v_call: TRBV18; clone_size: .; d_call: TRBD1; cdr3_nt: TGTGCCAGCTCAGCGGACAGGGTCGATTATGGCTACACCTTC; cdr3_aa: CASSADRVDYGYTF
j_call: TRBJ2-1; v_call: TRBV7-7; clone_size: .; d_call: TRBD2; cdr3_nt: TGTGCCAGCAGCTTATCATGGGCGGGAGGGTACAATGAGCAGTTCTTC; cdr3_aa: CASSLSWAGGYNEQFF
j_call: TRBJ1-5; v_call: TRBV29-1; clone_size: .; d_call: TRBD1; cdr3_nt: TGCAGCGTCGTTTTACAGGGGGCAGGCAATCAGCCCCAGCATTTT; cdr3_aa: CSVVLQGAGNQPQHF
j_call: TRBJ2-7; v_call: TRBV19; clone_size: .; d_call: .; cdr3_nt: TGTGCCAGTAGTATTACGGGAGAGCCTAGTTACGAGCAGTACTTC; cdr3_aa: CASSITGEPSYEQYF
j_call: TRBJ1-5; v_call: TRBV30; clone_size: few; d_call: TRBD1; cdr3_nt: TGTGCCTTGGACAGGGGGGGCAATCAGCCCCAGCATTTT; cdr3_aa: CALDRGGNQPQHF
j_call: TRBJ1-1; v_call: TRBV30; clone_size: once; d_call: .; cdr3_nt: TGTGCCTGGAGTGTTGGTCGTATCGGCACTGAAGCTTTCTTT; cdr3_aa: CAWSVGRIGTEAFF
j_call: TRBJ2-1; v_call: TRBV19; clone_size: .; d_call: .; cdr3_nt: TGTGCCAGTTCCAACCACGGGACAAGGTTGATCAGTGAGCAGTTCTTC; cdr3_aa: CASSNHGTRLISEQFF
j_call: TRBJ2-7; v_call: TRBV18; clone_size: once; d_call: .; cdr3_nt: TGTGCCAGCTCACCAAGGAGTGAATTTACCTACGAGCAGTACTTC; cdr3_aa: CASSPRSEFTYEQYF
j_call: TRBJ1-6; v_call: TRBV6-5; clone_size: .; d_call: .; cdr3_nt: TGTGCCAGCAGTTATCAAACCGTACACGGGAATTCACCCCTCCACTTT; cdr3_aa: CASSYQTVHGNSPLHF
j_call: TRBJ2-7; v_call: TRBV7-6; clone_size: .; d_call: TRBD2; cdr3_nt: TGTGCCAGCAGCCCACAAACTAGCGGGAGGAACGAGCAGTACTTC; cdr3_aa: CASSPQTSGRNEQYF
j_call: TRBJ2-1; v_call: TRBV9; clone_size: .; d_call: .; cdr3_nt: TGTGCCAGCAGCGAATTAGCTGTCAATGAGCAGTTCTTC; cdr3_aa: CASSELAVNEQFF